The following is a T cell receptor beta chain sequence with its context. Authors' data handling: Quantification of nucleated cells was approximated via reference gene primer amplification. Using immunoSEQ multiplex PCR, the repertoire was profiled, and TCRdb retains in-frame clones only, with some absent. The D gene and trimming were derived from the DNA, and the V and J assignments and clone size from that table. Found here are some 220,000 clones, approximately 81% of them singletons; the top ten hold more than 4.5%. The sample belongs to a study of blood T cell repertoires in COVID-19. Germline V gene sequence: CDR1 SGDLS, CDR2 YYNGEE. Trimming took 4 bases from V and 0 from J, leaving 19 bases between them. CDR3 size: 18 residues.

The J gene is TRBJ2-2, the V gene TRBV9; D possibly corresponds to TRBD2 (6 bases). The material sequenced was peripheral blood. The source of this sequence is a woman aged 55-69 years who had recovered from COVID-19. DNA of the CDR3: TGTGCCAGCAGCCGATTTATCGGGAGCGGCCCGAACACCGGGGAGCTGTTTTTT. It is translated as CASSRFIGSGPNTGELFF. The variable domain in full, with the rest retrieved from reference TRBV9 and TRBJ2-2, is DSGVTQTPKHLITATGQRVTLRCSPRSGDLSVYWYQQSLDQGLQFLIQYYNGEERAKGNILERFSAQQFPDLHSELNLSSLELGDSALYFCASSRFIGSGPNTGELFFGEGSRLTVL.